This entry features one T cell receptor beta chain sequence. Generated by immunoSEQ multiplex PCR, the TCRdb table keeps only in-frame clones and is missing some. This table holds 90,000 to 120,000 clones, 80% to 90% found once. The data stem from a study of blood T cell repertoires in COVID-19. Study background: From the United States, Italy and Spain came samples of acute and convalescent COVID-19.

The germline CDR1 and CDR2 sequences are SNHLY and FYNNEI. With 4 bases clipped from V and 5 bases from J, the junction kept 1 base outside the gene matches. The CDR3 runs to 13 residues. The chain is built from TRBV2 and TRBJ2-1; TRBD1 matches at 8 bases. The sequencing input was peripheral blood. The sequence derives from a woman older than 75 with acute or convalescent COVID-19. CDR3 loop: CASSGDRNNEQFF. As DNA, the CDR3 is TGTGCCAGCAGTGGGGACAGGAACAATGAGCAGTTCTTC.